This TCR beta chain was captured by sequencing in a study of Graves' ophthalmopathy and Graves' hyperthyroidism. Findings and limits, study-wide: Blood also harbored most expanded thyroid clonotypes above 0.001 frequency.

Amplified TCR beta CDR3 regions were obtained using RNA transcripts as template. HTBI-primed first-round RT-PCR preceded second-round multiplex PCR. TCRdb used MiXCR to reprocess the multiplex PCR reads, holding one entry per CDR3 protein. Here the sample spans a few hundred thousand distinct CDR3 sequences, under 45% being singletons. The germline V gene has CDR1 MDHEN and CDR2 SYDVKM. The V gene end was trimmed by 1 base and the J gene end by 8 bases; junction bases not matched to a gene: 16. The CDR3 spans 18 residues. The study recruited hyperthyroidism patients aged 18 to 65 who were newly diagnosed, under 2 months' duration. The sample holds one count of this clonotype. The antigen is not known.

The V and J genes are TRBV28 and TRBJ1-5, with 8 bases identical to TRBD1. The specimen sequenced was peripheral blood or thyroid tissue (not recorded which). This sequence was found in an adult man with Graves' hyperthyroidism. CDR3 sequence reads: CASSLYAQGALLLKPQHF. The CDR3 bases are TGTGCCAGCAGTTTATACGCCCAGGGGGCTCTTCTTTTGAAGCCCCAGCATTTT.